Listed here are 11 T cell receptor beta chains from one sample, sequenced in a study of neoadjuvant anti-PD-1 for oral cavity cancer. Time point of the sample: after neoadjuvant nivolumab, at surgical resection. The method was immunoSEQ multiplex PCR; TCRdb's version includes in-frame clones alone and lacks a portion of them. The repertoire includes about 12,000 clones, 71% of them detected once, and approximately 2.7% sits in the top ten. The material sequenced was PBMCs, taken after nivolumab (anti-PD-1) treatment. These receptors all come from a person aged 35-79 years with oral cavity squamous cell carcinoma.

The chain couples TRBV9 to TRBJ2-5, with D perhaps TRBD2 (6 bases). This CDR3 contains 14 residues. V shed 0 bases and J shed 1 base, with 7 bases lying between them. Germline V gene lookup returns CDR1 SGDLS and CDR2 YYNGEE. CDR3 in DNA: TGTGCCAGCAGCGTAGGGGGAGGCCAAGAGACCCAGTACTTC. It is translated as CASSVGGGQETQYF.

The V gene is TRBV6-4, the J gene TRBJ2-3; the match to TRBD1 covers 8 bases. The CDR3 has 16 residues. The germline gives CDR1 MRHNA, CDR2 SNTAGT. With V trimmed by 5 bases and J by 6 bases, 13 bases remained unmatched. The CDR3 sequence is CASSLTGGALRDTQYF. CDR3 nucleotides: TGTGCCAGCAGTCTAACAGGGGGAGCCTTAAGGGATACGCAGTATTTT.

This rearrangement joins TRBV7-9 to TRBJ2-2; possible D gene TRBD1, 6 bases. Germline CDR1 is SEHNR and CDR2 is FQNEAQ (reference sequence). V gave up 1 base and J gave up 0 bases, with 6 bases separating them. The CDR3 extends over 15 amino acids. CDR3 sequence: CASSLGTANTGELFF. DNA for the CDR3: TGTGCCAGCAGCTTAGGGACAGCGAACACCGGGGAGCTGTTTTTT.

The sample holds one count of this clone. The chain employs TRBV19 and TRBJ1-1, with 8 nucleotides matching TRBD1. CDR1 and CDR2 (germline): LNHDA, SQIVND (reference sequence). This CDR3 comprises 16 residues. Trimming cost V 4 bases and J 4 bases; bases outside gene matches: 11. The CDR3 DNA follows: TGTGCCAGTAGTACAACAAGGACAGGGAGATTCACTGAAGCTTTCTTT. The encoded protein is CASSTTRTGRFTEAFF.

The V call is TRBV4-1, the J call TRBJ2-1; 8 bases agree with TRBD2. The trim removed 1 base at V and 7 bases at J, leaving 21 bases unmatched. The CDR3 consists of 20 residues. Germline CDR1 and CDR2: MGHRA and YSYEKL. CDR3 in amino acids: CASSQGRWLAGPGVPNEQFF. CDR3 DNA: TGCGCCAGCAGCCAAGGGAGGTGGCTAGCGGGCCCGGGGGTACCAAATGAGCAGTTCTTC.

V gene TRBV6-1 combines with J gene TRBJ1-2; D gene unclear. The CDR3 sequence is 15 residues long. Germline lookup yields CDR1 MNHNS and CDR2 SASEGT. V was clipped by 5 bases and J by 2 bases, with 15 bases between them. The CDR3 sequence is CASSIGPYDNYGYTF. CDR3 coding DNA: TGTGCCAGCAGTATTGGACCCTACGACAACTATGGCTACACCTTC.

This chain's CDR3 is CASSEVVGSGYEQYF. Here the CDR3 DNA reads TGTGCCAGCAGTGAAGTTGTAGGTAGCGGCTACGAGCAGTACTTC. The chain is built from TRBV25-1 and TRBJ2-7; D is possibly TRBD2 (6 bases). CDR1 and CDR2 from the germline V gene are MGHDK and SYGVNS. Trimming cost V 2 bases and J 3 bases, with 14 bases left between them. This CDR3 has 15 residues.

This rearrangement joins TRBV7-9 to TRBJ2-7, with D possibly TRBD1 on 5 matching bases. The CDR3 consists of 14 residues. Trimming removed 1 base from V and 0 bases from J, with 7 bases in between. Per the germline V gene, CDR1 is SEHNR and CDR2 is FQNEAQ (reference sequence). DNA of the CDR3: TGTGCCAGCAGCTTAGATCAGGGCTCCTACGAGCAGTACTTC. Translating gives CASSLDQGSYEQYF.

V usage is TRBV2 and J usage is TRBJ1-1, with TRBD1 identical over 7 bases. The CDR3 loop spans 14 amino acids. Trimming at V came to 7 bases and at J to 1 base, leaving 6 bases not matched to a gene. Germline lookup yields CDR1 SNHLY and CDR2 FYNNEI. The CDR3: CASNLGQRNTEAFF. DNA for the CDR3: TGTGCCAGCAACCTGGGACAGAGGAACACTGAAGCTTTCTTT. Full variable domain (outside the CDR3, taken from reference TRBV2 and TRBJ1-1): EPEVTQTPSHQVTQMGQEVILRCVPISNHLYFYWYRQILGQKVEFLVSFYNNEISEKSEIFDDQFSVERPDGSNFTLKIRSTKLEDSAMYFCASNLGQRNTEAFFGQGTRLTVV.

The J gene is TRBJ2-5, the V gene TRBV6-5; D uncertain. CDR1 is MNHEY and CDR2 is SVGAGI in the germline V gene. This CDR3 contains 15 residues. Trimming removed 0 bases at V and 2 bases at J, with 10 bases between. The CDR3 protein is CASSYSMLLQETQYF. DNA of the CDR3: TGTGCCAGCAGTTACTCGATGTTGCTACAAGAGACCCAGTACTTC.

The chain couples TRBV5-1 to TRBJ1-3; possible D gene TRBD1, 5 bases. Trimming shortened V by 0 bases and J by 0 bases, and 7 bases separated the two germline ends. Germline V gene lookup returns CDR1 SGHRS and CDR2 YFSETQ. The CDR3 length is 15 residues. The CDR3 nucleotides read TGCGCCAGCAGCTTGGGACAGCCCTCTGGAAACACCATATATTTT. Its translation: CASSLGQPSGNTIYF. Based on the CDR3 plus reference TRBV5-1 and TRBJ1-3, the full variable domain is KAGVTQTPRYLIKTRGQQVTLSCSPISGHRSVSWYQQTPGQGLQFLFEYFSETQRNKGNFPGRFSGRQFSNSRSEMNVSTLELGDSALYLCASSLGQPSGNTIYFGEGSWLTVV.